The 10 T cell receptor beta chains in this list originate from one sample, sequenced in a study of preoperative IRX-2 immunotherapy in early breast cancer. Treatment in this sample: preoperative locoregional IRX-2 cytokine immunotherapy. Profiling relied on immunoSEQ multiplex PCR, and the TCRdb table lists in-frame clones only, not all of them. Seen here are about 2,700 clones, roughly 80% observed once, and the top ten hold 12%. The sequenced sample was tumor tissue, obtained before IRX-2 immunotherapy. The source is a human donor with breast cancer.

This chain links TRBV11-3 with TRBJ2-4; D is possibly TRBD2 (5 bases). Trimming took off 5 bases at V and 2 bases at J, with 13 bases between the two ends. The CDR3 length is 15 residues. CDR1 is SGHNT, CDR2 YENEEA, per germline. Here the CDR3 reads CASSTGPGSKNIQYF. Here the CDR3 DNA reads TGTGCCAGCAGCACTGGACCGGGGTCCAAAAACATTCAGTACTTC.

The J gene is TRBJ1-1, the V gene TRBV5-1; a weak D match, TRBD1 (5 bases). Germline V CDR1 and CDR2: SGHRS, YFSETQ. Trimming removed 3 bases at V and 3 bases at J, with 12 bases between. There are 14 residues in the CDR3. CDR3 in amino acids: CASSSGTEYTEAFF. The CDR3 DNA follows: TGCGCCAGCAGCTCAGGGACGGAATACACTGAAGCTTTCTTT.

The genes are TRBV16 and TRBJ2-1, with D perhaps matching TRBD2 (5 bases). The CDR3 is made up of 12 amino acids. The ends were cut back, 4 bases at V and 12 bases at J, with 13 bases in the middle. CDR1 and CDR2 (germline): KGHSY, FQNENV. The CDR3 nucleotides are TGTGCCAGCAGCCGTACTAGGACTGGGCAGTTCTTC. Translated, it gives CASSRTRTGQFF.

In its sample, this clone was seen a few times. The chain couples TRBV6-8 to TRBJ2-3; either TRBD1 or TRBD2 may fit D (5 bases each). The CDR3 consists of 17 residues. CDR1 and CDR2 (germline): MNHGY, SAAAGT. Trimming left V 5 bases short and J 2 bases short, with 20 bases between. For the CDR3, the DNA is TGTGCCAGCAGTGACCTTCGGAATCGGGGCCTCACAGATACGCAGTATTTT. Protein product: CASSDLRNRGLTDTQYF.

The chain employs TRBV18 and TRBJ1-4, with no clear D. The V gene's germline CDR1 is KGHSH and CDR2 LQKENI. This CDR3 has 17 amino acids. V gave up 1 base and J gave up 10 bases, with 22 bases separating them. The CDR3: CASSPLGLGGLEGKLFF. The CDR3 DNA follows: TGTGCCAGCTCACCACTCGGGCTGGGAGGCCTAGAAGGAAAACTGTTTTTT.

The CDR3 region is CASSLGTVNTYGSYEQYF. DNA for the CDR3: TGTGCCAGCTCACTAGGGACAGTAAATACTTATGGGTCCTACGAGCAGTACTTC. V is TRBV18 and J is TRBJ2-7, with TRBD1 matching 7 bases. In germline, CDR1 is KGHSH, CDR2 LQKENI. The CDR3 has 18 amino acids. The junction had 16 bases not matched to a gene; V was cut back by 4 bases and J by 1 base.

The V and J genes are TRBV5-1 and TRBJ2-5, with 7 nucleotides matching TRBD1. The germline V gene has CDR1 SGHRS and CDR2 YFSETQ. Trimming cost V 0 bases and J 5 bases; bases outside gene matches: 16. This CDR3 spans 18 amino acids. Here the CDR3 reads CASSLAPVTGWIGETQYF. CDR3 DNA sequence: TGCGCCAGCAGCTTGGCCCCTGTGACAGGGTGGATAGGGGAGACCCAGTACTTC.

V gene TRBV5-1 combines with J gene TRBJ1-5; D is undetermined. The V end lost 0 bases, the J end lost 0 bases, and 4 bases lay between the germline ends. Germline-derived CDR1 and CDR2 are SGHRS and YFSETQ. The CDR3 contains 14 residues. The DNA for the CDR3 is TGCGCCAGCAGCTTGGGGGTTAGCAATCAGCCCCAGCATTTT. Encoded protein: CASSLGVSNQPQHF.

J is TRBJ1-6 and V is TRBV6-8; TRBD1 agrees at 8 bases. After removal of 5 bases from V and 6 bases from J, the junction contained 3 bases not matched to a gene. The CDR3 is made up of 14 amino acids. Germline CDR1 MNHGY, CDR2 SAAAGT. The CDR3 sequence is CASSRQGSNSPLHF. The CDR3 bases are TGTGCCAGCAGTCGACAGGGGTCTAATTCACCCCTCCACTTT.

This clone is a singleton in its sample. This sequence joins TRBV11-3 and TRBJ1-2, with TRBD1 identical over 9 bases. Germline V gene sequence: CDR1 SGHNT, CDR2 YENEEA. The ends lost 3 bases at V and 6 bases at J; junction bases unmatched: 5. The CDR3 is made up of 14 amino acids. This chain's CDR3 is CASSFSTGGHGYTF. The CDR3 DNA sequence: TGTGCCAGCAGCTTCTCAACAGGGGGCCATGGCTACACCTTC.